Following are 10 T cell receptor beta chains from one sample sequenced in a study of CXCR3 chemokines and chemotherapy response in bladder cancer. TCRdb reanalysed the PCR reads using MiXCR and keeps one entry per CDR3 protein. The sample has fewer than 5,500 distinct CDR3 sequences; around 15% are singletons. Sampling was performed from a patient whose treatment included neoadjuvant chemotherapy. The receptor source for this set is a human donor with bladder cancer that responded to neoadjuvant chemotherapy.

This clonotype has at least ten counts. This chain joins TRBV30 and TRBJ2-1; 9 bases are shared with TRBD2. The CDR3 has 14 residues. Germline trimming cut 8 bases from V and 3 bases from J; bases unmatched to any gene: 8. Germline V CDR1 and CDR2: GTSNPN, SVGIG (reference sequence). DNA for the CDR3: TGTGCCATCCAAACTAGCGGGCACTACAATGAGCAGTTCTTC. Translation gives CAIQTSGHYNEQFF. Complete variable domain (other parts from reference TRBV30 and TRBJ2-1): SQTIHQWPATLVQPVGSPLSLECTVEGTSNPNLYWYRQAAGRGLQLLFYSVGIGQISSEVPQNLSASRPQDRQFILSSKKLLLSDSGFYLCAIQTSGHYNEQFFGPGTRLTVL.

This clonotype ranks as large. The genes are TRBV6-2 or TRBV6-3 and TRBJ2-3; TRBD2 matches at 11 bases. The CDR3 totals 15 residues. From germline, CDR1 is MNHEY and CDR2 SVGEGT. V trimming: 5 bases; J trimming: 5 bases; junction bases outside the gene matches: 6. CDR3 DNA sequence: TGTGCCAGCAGTCCGACTAGCGGGAAGGGAGATACGCAGTATTTT. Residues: CASSPTSGKGDTQYF.

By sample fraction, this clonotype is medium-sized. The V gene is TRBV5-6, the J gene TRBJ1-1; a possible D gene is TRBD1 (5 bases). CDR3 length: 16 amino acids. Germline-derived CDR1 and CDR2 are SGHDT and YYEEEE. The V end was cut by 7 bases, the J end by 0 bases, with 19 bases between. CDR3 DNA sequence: TGTGCCAGCGCAGAGGCAGGGAGAATTATGAACACTGAAGCTTTCTTT. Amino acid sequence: CASAEAGRIMNTEAFF. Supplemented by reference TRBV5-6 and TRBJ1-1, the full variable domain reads DAGVTQSPTHLIKTRGQQVTLRCSPKSGHDTVSWYQQALGQGPQFIFQYYEEEERQRGNFPDRFSGHQFPNYSSELNVNALLLGDSALYLCASAEAGRIMNTEAFFGQGTRLTVV.

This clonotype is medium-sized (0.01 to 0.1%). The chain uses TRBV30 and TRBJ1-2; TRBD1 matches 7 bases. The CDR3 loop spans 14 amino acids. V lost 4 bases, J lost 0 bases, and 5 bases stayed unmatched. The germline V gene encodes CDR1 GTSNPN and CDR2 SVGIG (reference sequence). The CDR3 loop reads CAWNRQGPNYGYTF. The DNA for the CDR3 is TGTGCCTGGAACCGACAGGGCCCTAACTATGGCTACACCTTC.

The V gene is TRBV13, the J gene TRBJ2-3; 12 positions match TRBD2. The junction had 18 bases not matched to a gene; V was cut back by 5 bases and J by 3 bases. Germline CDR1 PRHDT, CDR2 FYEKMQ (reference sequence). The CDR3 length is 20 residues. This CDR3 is CASSLAILAGGPRRTDTQYF. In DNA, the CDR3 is TGTGCCAGCAGCCTAGCAATTCTAGCGGGAGGGCCTCGAAGGACAGATACGCAGTATTTT. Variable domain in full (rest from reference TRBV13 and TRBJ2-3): AAGVIQSPRHLIKEKRETATLKCYPIPRHDTVYWYQQGPGQDPQFLISFYEKMQSDKGSIPDRFSAQQFSDYHSELNMSSLELGDSALYFCASSLAILAGGPRRTDTQYFGPGTRLTVL.

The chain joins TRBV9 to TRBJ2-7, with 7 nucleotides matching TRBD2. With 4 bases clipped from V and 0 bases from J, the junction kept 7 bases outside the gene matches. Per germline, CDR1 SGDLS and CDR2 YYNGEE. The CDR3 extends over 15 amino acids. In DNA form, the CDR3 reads TGTGCCAGCAGCCTTAGCGGGTTTAGCTCCTACGAGCAGTACTTC. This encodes CASSLSGFSSYEQYF.

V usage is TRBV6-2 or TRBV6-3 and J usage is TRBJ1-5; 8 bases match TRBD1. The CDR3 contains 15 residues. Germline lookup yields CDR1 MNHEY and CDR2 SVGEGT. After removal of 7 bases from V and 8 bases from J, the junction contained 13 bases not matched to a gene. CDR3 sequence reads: CASTGTGEANEPQHF. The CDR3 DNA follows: TGTGCCAGCACCGGGACAGGTGAGGCAAATGAGCCCCAGCATTTT.

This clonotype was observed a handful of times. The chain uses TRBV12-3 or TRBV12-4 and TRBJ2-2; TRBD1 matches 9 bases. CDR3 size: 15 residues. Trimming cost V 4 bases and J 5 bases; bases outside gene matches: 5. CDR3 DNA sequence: TGTGCCAGCAGTTCCCGGGACAGGGTAACCGGGGAGCTGTTTTTT. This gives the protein CASSSRDRVTGELFF.

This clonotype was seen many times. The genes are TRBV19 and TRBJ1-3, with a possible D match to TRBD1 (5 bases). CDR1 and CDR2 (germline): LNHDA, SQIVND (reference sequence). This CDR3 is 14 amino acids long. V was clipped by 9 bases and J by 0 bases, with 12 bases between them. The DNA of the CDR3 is TGTGCCAGCGGGGGGAATCCCTCTGGAAACACCATATATTTT. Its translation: CASGGNPSGNTIYF.

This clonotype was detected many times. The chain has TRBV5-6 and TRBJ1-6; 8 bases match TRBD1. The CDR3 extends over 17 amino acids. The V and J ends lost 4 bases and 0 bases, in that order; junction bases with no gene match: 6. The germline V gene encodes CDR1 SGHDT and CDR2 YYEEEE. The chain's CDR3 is CASSLRTGSSYNSPLHF. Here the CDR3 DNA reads TGTGCCAGCAGCCTCCGGACAGGGAGCTCCTATAATTCACCCCTCCACTTT.